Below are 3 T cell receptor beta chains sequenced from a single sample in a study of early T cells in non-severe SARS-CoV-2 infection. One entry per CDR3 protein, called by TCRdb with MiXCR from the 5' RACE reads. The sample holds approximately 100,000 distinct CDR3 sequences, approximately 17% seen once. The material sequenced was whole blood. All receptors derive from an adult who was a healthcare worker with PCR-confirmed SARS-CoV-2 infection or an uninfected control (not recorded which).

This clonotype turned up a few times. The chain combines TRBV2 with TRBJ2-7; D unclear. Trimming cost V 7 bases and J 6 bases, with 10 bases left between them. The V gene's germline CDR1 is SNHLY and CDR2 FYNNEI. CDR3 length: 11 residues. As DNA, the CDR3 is TGTGCCAGCAAATGGGGTGGCGAGCAGTACTTC. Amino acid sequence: CASKWGGEQYF.

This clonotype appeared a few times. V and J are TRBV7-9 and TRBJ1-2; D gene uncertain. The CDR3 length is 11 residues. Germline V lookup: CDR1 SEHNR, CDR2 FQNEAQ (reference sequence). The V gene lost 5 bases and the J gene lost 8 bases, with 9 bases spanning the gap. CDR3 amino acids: CASSRIQGYTF. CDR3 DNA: TGTGCCAGCAGCCGAATTCAGGGCTACACCTTC.

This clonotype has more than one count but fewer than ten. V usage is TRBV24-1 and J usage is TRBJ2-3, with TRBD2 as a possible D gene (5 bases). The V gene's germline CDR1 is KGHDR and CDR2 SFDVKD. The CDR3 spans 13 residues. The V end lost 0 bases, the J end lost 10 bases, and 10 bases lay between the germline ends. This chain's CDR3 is CATSDLGGRAQYF. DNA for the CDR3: TGTGCCACCAGTGATTTGGGAGGTCGGGCGCAGTATTTT.